The rows below give T cell receptor beta chains drawn from one sample of a study of identical twins. TCRdb re-called the 5' RACE reads through MiXCR, storing one row per CDR3 protein. The sample yields about 200,000 distinct CDR3 sequences, around 8.1% seen once. Another study also made use of these data, one on yellow fever vaccine responses in identical twins.

Source material: memory (CD45RO+) T cells sorted from blood. These receptors were obtained from a woman aged 18 to 35 in good health. CDR3s include the opening cysteine and the closing phenylalanine or tryptophan. A D gene is named only where the DNA matches it firmly. Some rows have no size entry. The others give once, few or many, or a class for an expanded clone.

CDR3 protein	CDR3 DNA	D gene	V gene	clone size	J gene
CASSDGQGAADTQYF	TGTGCCAGCAGTGATGGACAGGGGGCGGCAGATACGCAGTATTTT	TRBD1	TRBV2	few	TRBJ2-3
CASSFSGSKNIQYF	TGTGCCAGCAGCTTTTCCGGGTCCAAAAACATTCAGTACTTC	-	TRBV7-8	-	TRBJ2-4
CASSLRTDQNEKLFF	TGTGCCAGCAGCTTAAGGACGGATCAAAATGAAAAACTGTTTTTT	-	TRBV7-2	few	TRBJ1-4
CSATSGTNTDTQYF	TGCAGTGCTACTAGCGGGACGAACACAGATACGCAGTATTTT	TRBD2	TRBV20-1	few	TRBJ2-3
CASSATGLADTQYF	TGTGCCAGCAGCGCGACAGGGTTGGCAGATACGCAGTATTTT	TRBD1	TRBV9	few	TRBJ2-3
CASSGGGPLVTQYF	TGTGCCAGCAGTGGGGGCGGGCCCCTCGTAACCCAGTACTTC	-	TRBV28	many	TRBJ2-5
CASSRTGTGYEKLFF	TGTGCCAGTAGCCGAACCGGGACAGGGTATGAAAAACTGTTTTTT	TRBD1	TRBV19	many	TRBJ1-4
CASSQGSGGAGEQYF	TGTGCCAGCAGTCAAGGTAGCGGGGGGGCCGGCGAGCAGTACTTC	TRBD2	TRBV12-3/TRBV12-4	many	TRBJ2-7
CAFRDSHYEQYF	TGTGCCTTCCGGGACTCCCACTACGAGCAGTACTTC	-	TRBV10-3	many	TRBJ2-7
CASSLSREAGELFF	TGTGCCAGCAGCTTATCAAGGGAGGCCGGGGAGCTGTTTTTT	-	TRBV7-6	many	TRBJ2-2
CASSERTGGTDTQYF	TGTGCCAGCAGTGAAAGGACAGGGGGAACAGATACGCAGTATTTT	TRBD1	TRBV6-4	few	TRBJ2-3
CASSESGTSGHNEQFF	TGTGCCAGCAGTGAATCCGGGACTAGCGGGCACAATGAGCAGTTCTTC	TRBD2	TRBV6-4	-	TRBJ2-1
CASSLVGGNTQYF	TGTGCCAGCAGCTTAGTAGGGGGGAATACGCAGTATTTT	-	TRBV7-2	-	TRBJ2-3
CASSGRDPPLGEQYF	TGTGCCAGCAGTGGACGGGACCCTCCTTTAGGCGAGCAGTACTTC	-	TRBV28	-	TRBJ2-7
CASSVGGGGNNEQFF	TGTGCCAGCAGTGTAGGCGGGGGGGGTAACAATGAGCAGTTCTTC	TRBD2	TRBV2	few	TRBJ2-1
CASSEGGRATEAFF	TGTGCCAGCAGTGAAGGGGGCAGGGCCACTGAAGCTTTCTTT	-	TRBV25-1	many	TRBJ1-1
CAISDSGGADGANVLTF	TGTGCCATCAGCGATAGCGGGGGGGCTGATGGGGCCAACGTCCTGACTTTC	TRBD2	TRBV10-3	few	TRBJ2-6
CSARLIPRASNSPLHF	TGCAGTGCTAGGTTAATCCCAAGGGCTTCAAATTCACCCCTCCACTTT	-	TRBV20-1	-	TRBJ1-6
CASSGWRESGANVLTF	TGTGCCAGCAGTGGATGGCGGGAATCTGGGGCCAACGTCCTGACTTTC	-	TRBV25-1	many	TRBJ2-6
CASSQGGSQGRSKGYTF	TGTGCCAGCAGCCAGGGCGGTTCGCAGGGGCGCAGTAAGGGCTACACCTTC	-	TRBV7-2	many	TRBJ1-2
CASSQGGVGEKLFF	TGCGCCAGCAGCCAAGGTGGGGTCGGTGAAAAACTGTTTTTT	-	TRBV4-1	many	TRBJ1-4
CASSNTGRLGQYF	TGTGCCAGCAGCAACACAGGGCGGCTTGGGCAGTATTTT	-	TRBV7-3	-	TRBJ2-3
CASSLYGWGANVLTF	TGTGCCAGCAGTTTATACGGGTGGGGGGCCAACGTCCTGACTTTC	-	TRBV28	-	TRBJ2-6
CASSSGGANTDTQYF	TGTGCCAGCAGCTCTGGCGGAGCTAACACAGATACGCAGTATTTT	-	TRBV7-2	many	TRBJ2-3
CASSRQGQGVSEQFF	TGTGCCAGCAGCCGTCAGGGACAGGGGGTTAGTGAGCAGTTCTTC	TRBD1	TRBV7-6	-	TRBJ2-1
CASSDDRGRAYEQYF	TGTGCCAGCAGCGACGACAGGGGAAGGGCCTACGAGCAGTACTTC	TRBD1	TRBV25-1	-	TRBJ2-7
CASSERFGETQYF	TGTGCCAGCAGTGAACGTTTCGGGGAGACCCAGTACTTC	-	TRBV25-1	many	TRBJ2-5
CASSDSSGSYNEQFF	TGTGCCAGCAGTGACTCTAGCGGGAGCTACAATGAGCAGTTCTTC	TRBD2	TRBV6-4	many	TRBJ2-1
CASSEGGYYGYTF	TGTGCCAGCAGTGAGGGGGGCTACTATGGCTACACCTTC	-	TRBV2	many	TRBJ1-2
CASNPRDGYNEQFF	TGTGCCAGCAACCCCAGGGACGGCTACAATGAGCAGTTCTTC	-	TRBV9	-	TRBJ2-1
CASSPRANLQETQYF	TGTGCCAGCAGTCCCAGAGCGAACCTACAAGAGACCCAGTACTTC	-	TRBV2	-	TRBJ2-5
CASSYSPRGLGEKLFF	TGTGCCAGCAGTTACTCACCCAGGGGGCTTGGTGAAAAACTGTTTTTT	TRBD1	TRBV6-5	few	TRBJ1-4
CASSRGALYNEQFF	TGTGCCAGCAGTAGGGGGGCGCTTTACAATGAGCAGTTCTTC	-	TRBV12-3/TRBV12-4	many	TRBJ2-1
CAISGGGGGTDTQYF	TGTGCCATCAGTGGCGGCGGGGGGGGCACAGATACGCAGTATTTT	TRBD2	TRBV10-3	few	TRBJ2-3
CASSLFYNTEAFF	TGTGCCAGCAGCTTGTTTTATAACACTGAAGCTTTCTTT	-	TRBV7-6	-	TRBJ1-1
CASSLWDRVETGELFF	TGTGCCAGCAGTTTATGGGACAGGGTAGAAACCGGGGAGCTGTTTTTT	TRBD1	TRBV28	few	TRBJ2-2
CASRTGTSGQLSSYEQYF	TGCGCCAGCAGAACCGGGACTAGCGGTCAACTAAGCTCCTACGAGCAGTACTTC	TRBD2	TRBV5-1	-	TRBJ2-7
CASSLVPTDTQYF	TGCGCCAGCAGCTTGGTACCCACAGATACGCAGTATTTT	-	TRBV5-1	many	TRBJ2-3
CASSSTGQVSYEQYF	TGTGCCAGCAGTTCCACGGGACAGGTATCCTACGAGCAGTACTTC	TRBD1	TRBV12-3/TRBV12-4	many	TRBJ2-7
CASSPGTGDYEQYF	TGTGCCAGCTCCCCCGGGACAGGGGACTACGAGCAGTACTTC	TRBD1	TRBV18	-	TRBJ2-7
CASSSQLPGLAEETQYF	TGTGCCAGCAGTTCCCAACTGCCGGGACTAGCGGAAGAGACCCAGTACTTC	TRBD2	TRBV6-2/TRBV6-3	few	TRBJ2-5
CSVGSFMSGTDTQYF	TGCAGCGTTGGTTCTTTTATGTCAGGGACAGATACGCAGTATTTT	-	TRBV29-1	-	TRBJ2-3